Listed here is a single TCR beta chain. Sample-barcoded 5' priming and a J-beta primer mix drove a second PCR of roughly 6 to 12 cycles. Each CDR3 protein is one row after TCRdb ran MiXCR on the 5' RACE reads. The sample includes around 500,000 distinct CDR3 sequences, roughly a quarter of them seen just once. The CDR3 loop spans 12 amino acids. Germline lookup yields CDR1 SQVTM and CDR2 ANQGSEA. The data originate from a study of blood T cells in healthy people across ages. In addition, the sample was reused for a study of T cells of mothers and their children.

Source material: blood. This chain joins TRBV29-1 and TRBJ2-1; the D is unclear. The J call may be faulty, since TRBJ2-5 better matches the DNA end. This receptor was obtained from a boy under 10 years old in good health. DNA of the CDR3: TGCAGCGTTGGTCTCAGTTACGAGACCCAGTACTTC. Translation gives CSVGLSYETQYF.